A single sample gave rise to the 15 T cell receptor beta chains below, sequenced in a study of OX40 agonist ivuxolimab in advanced cancers. Some clones are missing from TCRdb's copy, which holds only in-frame ones; the method was immunoSEQ multiplex PCR. The top ten hold just over 20% of the sample, which has under 65,000 clones, 85% seen once. The sequenced sample was CD4+ or CD8+ T cells sorted from blood, obtained in a trial of the OX40 agonist ivuxolimab. The source of these receptors is an adult with an advanced solid tumor such as melanoma, head and neck, liver or kidney cancer.

This chain links TRBV6-1 with TRBJ1-5, with TRBD1 identical over 7 bases. Losses at the gene ends were 0 bases for V and 5 bases for J; bases not matched to a gene: 10. The CDR3 has 17 residues. Per the germline V gene, CDR1 is MNHNS and CDR2 is SASEGT. DNA of the CDR3: TGTGCCAGCAGTGAAGCCTTAGGACAGGTCGAAGATCAGCCCCAGCATTTT. Protein product: CASSEALGQVEDQPQHF.

The gene calls are TRBV7-2 and TRBJ1-2; unclear D gene. V was pared by 5 bases and J by 2 bases, with 12 bases between. Germline V gives CDR1 SGHTA, CDR2 FQGNSA. The CDR3 extends over 14 amino acids. The CDR3 here is CASSNRDLNYGYTF. In DNA, the CDR3 is TGTGCCAGCAGCAACCGCGACCTAAACTATGGCTACACCTTC.

The rearrangement uses TRBV5-1 and TRBJ1-2; 10 positions match TRBD1. Trimming took 1 base from V and 3 from J; bases not matched to a gene: 3. This CDR3 spans 15 amino acids. The germline CDR1 and CDR2 sequences are SGHRS and YFSETQ. The CDR3 sequence: CASSLRDRGDYGYTF. The CDR3 nucleotides are TGCGCCAGCAGCTTGCGGGACAGGGGAGACTATGGCTACACCTTC.

J is TRBJ1-6 and V is TRBV7-9, with TRBD1 matching 7 bases. The CDR3 is made up of 16 amino acids. The ends lost 1 base at V and 7 bases at J; junction bases unmatched: 7. In germline, CDR1 is SEHNR, CDR2 FQNEAQ (reference sequence). The CDR3 DNA is TGTGCCAGCAGCTTAGTGGGGACAGAGCTGAATTCACCCCTCCACTTT. This sequence encodes CASSLVGTELNSPLHF.

This rearrangement joins TRBV11-2 to TRBJ2-7; TRBD2 matches at 7 bases. Germline CDR1 SGHAT, CDR2 FQNNGV. The CDR3 totals 14 residues. Trimming took 3 bases from V and 3 from J; bases not matched to a gene: 5. CDR3 sequence: CASSFGGGDYEQYF. The CDR3 DNA is TGTGCCAGCAGCTTTGGGGGGGGAGACTACGAGCAGTACTTC.

The rearrangement joins TRBV7-8 to TRBJ1-5, with TRBD1 as a possible D gene (6 bases). Germline lookup yields CDR1 SGHVS and CDR2 FQNEAQ. Trimming stripped 4 bases from V and 1 base from J, with 14 bases between. The CDR3 has 16 amino acids. The chain's CDR3 is CASSSQGTLSNQPQHF. CDR3 sequence (DNA): TGTGCCAGCAGCTCACAGGGAACGCTAAGCAATCAGCCCCAGCATTTT.

This clone was counted a few times. This chain links TRBV6-1 with TRBJ2-1; TRBD2 might be the D (5 bases). Between the trimmed V and J ends, which lost 7 bases and 7 bases, there was a span of 14 bases. The CDR3 has 13 amino acids. From germline, CDR1 is MNHNS and CDR2 SASEGT. CDR3 amino acids: CASTGISLNEQFF. In DNA form, the CDR3 reads TGTGCCAGCACCGGGATAAGCCTTAATGAGCAGTTCTTC.

The J gene is TRBJ1-1, the V gene TRBV7-6, with D unclear. Germline CDR1 reads SGHVS; CDR2 reads FNYEAQ. Trimming took off 1 base at V and 3 bases at J, with 9 bases between the two ends. CDR3 length equals 14 residues. The CDR3 here is CASSLGPRDTEAFF. CDR3 nucleotides: TGTGCCAGCAGCTTAGGGCCTAGGGACACTGAAGCTTTCTTT.

The chain couples TRBV2 to TRBJ2-3, with D unresolved. This CDR3 comprises 13 residues. In germline, CDR1 is SNHLY, CDR2 FYNNEI. Trimming stripped 8 bases from V and 5 bases from J, with 14 bases between. The CDR3 DNA sequence: TGTGCCAGCTGGGCCCTTCGGATAGATACGCAGTATTTT. This gives the protein CASWALRIDTQYF.

The chain uses TRBV5-6 and TRBJ1-5; 9 bases line up with TRBD1. Germline V gene data show CDR1 as SGHDT and CDR2 as YYEEEE. This CDR3 comprises 15 residues. V lost 0 bases to trimming and J lost 3 bases; unmatched junction nucleotides: 1. The CDR3 loop reads CASSLGTGANQPQHF. For the CDR3, the DNA is TGTGCCAGCAGCTTGGGGACAGGGGCCAATCAGCCCCAGCATTTT.

This clone has a single count. The rearrangement joins TRBV27 to TRBJ2-6, with 7 nucleotides matching TRBD1. The trim removed 3 bases at V and 3 bases at J, leaving 5 bases unmatched. The CDR3 is 16 residues long. Looked up from germline, CDR1 is MNHEY and CDR2 is SMNVEV (reference sequence). CDR3 DNA: TGTGCCAGCAGTTTCCTCGACAGGGTTGGGGCCAACGTCCTGACTTTC. Residues: CASSFLDRVGANVLTF.

V and J are TRBV2 and TRBJ2-1; D is undetermined. The CDR3 consists of 16 residues. V lost 3 bases to trimming and J lost 1 base, with 13 bases between them. Germline values: CDR1 SNHLY, CDR2 FYNNEI. CDR3 residues: CASSDLQQRSYNEQFF. CDR3 nucleotides: TGTGCCAGCAGTGATCTGCAGCAACGGTCCTACAATGAGCAGTTCTTC.

The chain joins TRBV7-3 to TRBJ1-1; no definite D call. V dropped 3 bases and J dropped 1 base, with 18 bases sitting between them. Germline lookup yields CDR1 SGHTA and CDR2 FQGTGA. The CDR3 is made up of 17 amino acids. This CDR3 reads CASSLEPGLKWNTEAFF. The CDR3 nucleotides are TGTGCCAGCAGCTTGGAACCGGGCCTGAAGTGGAACACTGAAGCTTTCTTT.

V is TRBV7-9 and J is TRBJ2-5; D is possibly TRBD1 or TRBD2 (5 bases each). CDR3 length: 16 residues. Trimming left V 4 bases short and J 5 bases short, with 20 bases between. Looked up from germline, CDR1 is SEHNR and CDR2 is FQNEAQ (reference sequence). The CDR3 is CASSSSGTVGWETQYF. CDR3 bases: TGTGCCAGCAGCTCTTCCGGGACGGTAGGATGGGAGACCCAGTACTTC.

In its sample, this clone was seen a few times. The chain recombines TRBV7-9 with TRBJ1-2; a possible D gene is TRBD1 (5 bases). V was shortened by 1 base and J by 12 bases, with 15 bases between the two germline ends. The CDR3 loop spans 13 amino acids. Germline V gene sequence: CDR1 SEHNR, CDR2 FQNEAQ (reference sequence). CDR3 nucleotides: TGTGCCAGCAGCTTAGATTATAGGACACTGAACACCTTC. Its protein product is CASSLDYRTLNTF.